The clone carrying this TCR beta chain was recorded only once. This sample was taken from a study of blood T cell repertoires in COVID-19. Study overall: Nucleic acid was either cDNA or gDNA, and it came from T cells, B-cell-depleted T cells, or PBMCs.

Sequencing was performed with immunoSEQ multiplex PCR; in TCRdb, only in-frame clones are kept and a portion is missing. Here the sample spans about 160,000 clones, roughly 84% being singletons. V lost 2 bases and J lost 15; bases outside the gene matches: 13. The CDR3 totals 15 residues. Germline lookup yields CDR1 LNHDA and CDR2 SQIVND (reference sequence). The V call is TRBV19, the J call TRBJ1-4; TRBD1 matches at 9 bases. The receptor was isolated from a woman aged 80 or over with active or convalescent COVID-19. Sequencing was carried out using peripheral blood. The CDR3 nucleotides are TGTGCCAGTAGTATAACCCGGGACAGGGATCGGGGGATGTTTTTT. Amino acids: CASSITRDRDRGMFF. Looking up the rest from reference TRBV19 and TRBJ1-4 gives the full variable domain: DGGITQSPKYLFRKEGQNVTLSCEQNLNHDAMYWYRQDPGQGLRLIYYSQIVNDFQKGDIAEGYSVSREKKESFPLTVTSAQKNPTAFYLCASSITRDRDRGMFFGSGTQLSVL.